A selection of T cell receptor beta chains follows, all from one sample in a study of neoadjuvant anti-PD-1 for oral cavity cancer. Generated by immunoSEQ multiplex PCR, the TCRdb table keeps only in-frame clones and is missing some. Here the sample spans 14,000 or so clones, under 85% being singletons. The material was PBMCs, obtained after nivolumab (anti-PD-1) treatment. These receptors all stem from a person aged 35 to 85 with oral cavity squamous cell carcinoma. The conserved cysteine and the conserved F or W are not part of the CDR3 here. Each record gives: clone size, D gene, J gene, V gene, CDR3 protein. D genes are given only for firm matches. Clone size is shown for a subset of rows, as once, few, many or a class of expanded clone.

NA,NA,TRBJ2-7,TRBV18,ASSGGRDNEQY
NA,NA,TRBJ1-1,TRBV30,AWRGRGRNRAF
NA,TRBD2,TRBJ2-1,TRBV7-3,ASSLLAGDVNEQF
NA,NA,TRBJ2-5,TRBV7-3,ASSWRTGGETQY
once,NA,TRBJ2-7,TRBV4-1,ASSPEGRGPYSYEQY
NA,TRBD1,TRBJ1-1,TRBV15,ATRGDRGLGTEAF
NA,NA,TRBJ2-3,TRBV5-1,ASRSGGAPPGTQY
NA,NA,TRBJ2-1,TRBV5-1,ASSLRTTYNEQF
NA,TRBD1,TRBJ2-7,TRBV4-1,ASSLGLRTGYNEQY
few,TRBD1,TRBJ1-3,TRBV2,ASRGQAGGNTIY